The text below deals with one T cell receptor beta chain. This sample is part of a study of T cell changes during pregnancy in multiple sclerosis. The table came from immunoSEQ multiplex PCR; TCRdb's copy has only in-frame clones and leaves some out. The sample holds more than 30,000 clones, 85% to 95% seen once. Germline loops: CDR1 SEHNR, CDR2 FQNEAQ (reference sequence). The CDR3 is 15 amino acids. J lost 0 bases, V lost 5 bases, and 3 bases had no gene match. The chain recombines TRBV7-9 with TRBJ2-3; TRBD1 aligns across 9 bases. The sequences come from CD4+ T cells from peripheral blood mononuclear cells, collected in the third trimester of pregnancy. The TCR sequence derives from a female donor in good health, enrolled as a control in a pregnancy study. The CDR3 DNA sequence: TGTGCCAGCAGCACCGGGACAGGGAGCACAGATACGCAGTATTTT. It codes for CASSTGTGSTDTQYF.